A selection of T cell receptor beta chains follows, all from one sample in a study of technical replicates of blood from a handful of donors. This table comes from immunoSEQ multiplex PCR, and its TCRdb copy is limited to in-frame clones, with some not included. This sample has about 66,000 clones, with more than 75% found just once. The sequencing sample was made of PBMCs. The receptors originated from a human donor in good health. Some clones in this sample may be carry-over from other donors' samples. CDR3s include the opening cysteine and the closing phenylalanine or tryptophan. The order of the fields is CDR3 length, D gene, V gene, J gene, clone size, CDR3 protein, CDR3 DNA. A D gene is named only where the DNA matches it firmly. Size is omitted from some rows. Given values are once, few, many or a class for expanded clones.

>14|-|TRBV7-7|TRBJ2-5|-
CASSFAGGGETQYF
TGTGCCAGCAGCTTCGCCGGGGGAGGAGAGACCCAGTACTTC
>17|TRBD1|TRBV23-1|TRBJ1-6|-
CASSRWTGAAYNSPLHF
TGCGCCAGCAGCCGATGGACAGGGGCCGCCTATAATTCACCCCTCCACTTT
>16|-|TRBV4-1|TRBJ1-2|-
CASSQVEPVPNYGYTF
TGCGCCAGCAGCCAAGTTGAGCCGGTTCCTAACTATGGCTACACCTTC
>14|TRBD1|TRBV18|TRBJ2-7|-
CASSLRDRVYEQYF
TGTGCCAGCTCATTACGGGACAGGGTTTACGAGCAGTACTTC
>13|TRBD1|TRBV2|TRBJ1-4|once
CASLRTGYEKLFF
TGTGCCAGCCTAAGGACAGGGTATGAAAAACTGTTTTTT
>15|-|TRBV7-8|TRBJ1-1|-
CASSLGQGRGAEAFF
TGTGCCAGCAGCTTAGGTCAGGGGAGGGGTGCTGAAGCTTTCTTT
>14|-|TRBV6-4|TRBJ2-6|few
CASSERSGANVLTF
TGTGCCAGCAGTGAACGGTCTGGGGCCAACGTCCTGACTTTC
>17|TRBD2|TRBV28|TRBJ2-2|-
CASISASGSSNTGELFF
TGTGCCAGCATCTCGGCTAGCGGATCTTCGAACACCGGGGAGCTGTTTTTT
>14|-|TRBV27|TRBJ1-6|-
CASSITGLRSPLHF
TGTGCCAGCAGCATCACAGGGTTGCGCTCACCCCTCCACTTT
>14|-|TRBV5-1|TRBJ2-3|-
CASSLIPSTDTQYF
TGCGCCAGCAGCTTGATCCCAAGCACAGATACGCAGTATTTT
>14|-|TRBV6-4|TRBJ1-1|-
CASRPSEEYTEAFF
TGTGCCAGCAGACCCTCCGAGGAGTACACTGAAGCTTTCTTT
>16|TRBD2|TRBV13|TRBJ2-5|-
CASSPRTSGGRETQYF
TGTGCCAGCAGCCCCCGGACTAGCGGGGGTCGAGAGACCCAGTACTTC
>15|-|TRBV7-6|TRBJ2-2|-
CASSLEPSQTGELFF
TGTGCCAGCAGCTTAGAGCCTAGCCAAACCGGGGAGCTGTTTTTT
>14|TRBD1|TRBV6-6|TRBJ1-3|once
CASIQGTVGNTIYF
TGTGCCAGCATCCAGGGGACAGTTGGAAACACCATATATTTT
>16|TRBD2|TRBV4-3|TRBJ2-3|-
CASSPRSSGGGDTQYF
TGCGCCAGCAGCCCCAGATCTAGCGGGGGAGGAGATACGCAGTATTTT
>13|-|TRBV18|TRBJ1-5|-
CASQGDRNQPQHF
TGTGCCAGTCAAGGGGATCGCAATCAGCCCCAGCATTTT
>15|TRBD2|TRBV9|TRBJ2-3|-
CASSVSGSGTDTQYF
TGTGCCAGCAGCGTTAGCGGGAGTGGCACAGATACGCAGTATTTT
>15|TRBD2|TRBV2|TRBJ2-3|-
CASSLLARGINTQYF
TGTGCCAGCAGTCTACTAGCGCGGGGCATTAATACGCAGTATTTT
>14|TRBD1|TRBV2|TRBJ1-1|once
CASSVLADRTLAFF
TGTGCCAGCAGTGTTCTTGCGGACAGGACTTTAGCTTTCTTT
>17|TRBD2|TRBV29-1|TRBJ2-1|-
CSVLRTSGHSSYNEQFF
TGCAGCGTTTTAAGGACTAGCGGGCATAGCTCCTACAATGAGCAGTTCTTC
>13|-|TRBV6-1|TRBJ1-2|few
CASRPDSYYGYTF
TGTGCCAGCAGGCCGGACAGCTACTATGGCTACACCTTC
>15|-|TRBV7-7|TRBJ2-5|-
CASSLMGGGGETQYF
TGTGCCAGCAGCTTAATGGGGGGAGGGGGAGAGACCCAGTACTTC
>16|-|TRBV4-3|TRBJ2-1|-
CASSQDLGGSYNEQFF
TGCGCCAGCAGCCAAGATCTGGGGGGATCCTACAATGAGCAGTTCTTC
>18|TRBD1|TRBV5-1|TRBJ2-3|-
CASSLGPKTGGNTDTQYF
TGCGCCAGCAGCTTGGGGCCCAAGACAGGGGGAAACACAGATACGCAGTATTTT
>13|-|TRBV5-6|TRBJ2-5|once
CASSLQGSETQYF
TGTGCCAGCAGCTTGCAGGGTAGTGAGACCCAGTACTTC
>13|-|TRBV12-5|TRBJ1-2|-
CASDHTGSNGYTF
TGTGCTAGTGATCACACAGGGTCAAATGGCTACACCTTC
>15|TRBD2|TRBV11-2|TRBJ2-7|-
CASSPGTSGSGEQYF
TGTGCCAGCAGCCCTGGGACTAGCGGGAGTGGGGAGCAGTACTTC
>17|-|TRBV27|TRBJ1-6|-
CASSLTQGYSYNSPLHF
TGTGCCAGCAGTTTGACTCAAGGATACTCCTATAATTCACCCCTCCACTTT
>14|-|TRBV18|TRBJ2-7|-
CASSPSRGEAAQYF
TGTGCCAGCTCACCGAGCCGGGGAGAGGCGGCGCAGTACTTC
>15|TRBD1|TRBV7-3|TRBJ1-2|-
CASSLSAGQKYGYTF
TGTGCCAGCAGCCTATCGGCGGGACAGAAGTATGGCTACACCTTC
>17|TRBD1|TRBV23-1|TRBJ2-3|-
CASSRTIGQGSPDTQYF
TGCGCCAGCAGTCGCACAATCGGACAGGGGAGCCCAGATACGCAGTATTTT
>13|-|TRBV5-4|TRBJ2-1|-
CASSQGHRDEQFF
TGTGCCAGCAGCCAGGGACATCGGGATGAGCAGTTCTTC
>16|TRBD1|TRBV4-1|TRBJ2-7|-
CASSQAQGALTYEQYF
TGCGCCAGCAGCCAAGCCCAGGGGGCCCTTACCTACGAGCAGTACTTC
>11|TRBD1|TRBV29-1|TRBJ2-7|few
CSVRTGYEQYF
TGCAGCGTTAGGACAGGCTACGAGCAGTACTTC
>12|-|TRBV7-9|TRBJ1-1|-
CASSPGWTEAFF
TGTGCCAGCAGCCCGGGTTGGACTGAAGCTTTCTTT
>12|-|TRBV5-8|TRBJ2-7|-
CASSFGRGDTNF
TGTGCCAGCAGCTTTGGCAGGGGCGATACAAACTTC
>14|TRBD1|TRBV7-2|TRBJ1-1|-
CASRTPGQGSEAFF
TGTGCCAGCAGGACTCCGGGACAGGGGTCTGAAGCTTTCTTT
>15|-|TRBV5-1|TRBJ2-3|-
CASSGWGAGMDTQYF
TGCGCCAGCAGCGGGTGGGGAGCGGGTATGGATACGCAGTATTTT
>14|-|TRBV5-1|TRBJ2-3|-
CASIRESSTDTQYF
TGCGCCAGCATCCGGGAGAGTAGCACAGATACGCAGTATTTT
>15|-|TRBV7-2|TRBJ2-7|once
CASSLNGPATYEQYF
TGTGCCAGCAGCTTAAACGGTCCCGCCACCTACGAGCAGTACTTC
>14|TRBD2|TRBV30|TRBJ2-1|-
CAWGREGTYNEQFF
TGTGCCTGGGGGCGGGAGGGGACCTACAATGAGCAGTTCTTC
>14|-|TRBV2|TRBJ1-2|-
CAQHRETGAYGYTF
TGTGCCCAACATAGGGAGACAGGCGCCTATGGCTACACCTTC
>14|-|TRBV12-5|TRBJ2-4|-
CASGLGLAKNIQYF
TGTGCTAGTGGCCTGGGGCTAGCCAAAAACATTCAGTACTTC
>15|TRBD2|TRBV19|TRBJ2-7|once
CASSPGLAGASEQYF
TGTGCCAGTAGTCCGGGACTAGCGGGAGCATCCGAGCAGTACTTC
>15|TRBD2|TRBV11-3|TRBJ2-2|once
CASSLSGSLAGELFF
TGTGCCAGCAGCTTGAGCGGGAGTTTGGCCGGGGAGCTGTTTTTT
>13|TRBD1|TRBV14|TRBJ1-2|-
CASSGDRRSGYTF
TGTGCCAGCAGCGGGGACAGGAGAAGTGGCTACACCTTC
>16|TRBD1|TRBV5-1|TRBJ2-6|-
CASSWDRNSGANVLTF
TGCGCCAGCAGCTGGGACAGAAACTCTGGGGCCAACGTCCTGACTTTC
>17|TRBD2|TRBV7-9|TRBJ2-7|-
CASSDSDMIAGDVEQYF
TGTGCCAGCAGCGACTCCGATATGATAGCGGGGGATGTGGAGCAGTACTTC
>14|-|TRBV2|TRBJ1-1|-
CASKNRPGKAEAFF
TGTGCCAGCAAAAATCGACCGGGAAAAGCTGAAGCTTTCTTT
>14|-|TRBV2|TRBJ2-3|-
CATTTRASTDTQYF
TGTGCCACCACCACTAGAGCTAGCACAGATACGCAGTATTTT
>15|TRBD2|TRBV5-4|TRBJ2-1|-
CASSFLAGGGNEQFF
TGTGCCAGCAGCTTTTTGGCGGGAGGAGGCAATGAGCAGTTCTTC